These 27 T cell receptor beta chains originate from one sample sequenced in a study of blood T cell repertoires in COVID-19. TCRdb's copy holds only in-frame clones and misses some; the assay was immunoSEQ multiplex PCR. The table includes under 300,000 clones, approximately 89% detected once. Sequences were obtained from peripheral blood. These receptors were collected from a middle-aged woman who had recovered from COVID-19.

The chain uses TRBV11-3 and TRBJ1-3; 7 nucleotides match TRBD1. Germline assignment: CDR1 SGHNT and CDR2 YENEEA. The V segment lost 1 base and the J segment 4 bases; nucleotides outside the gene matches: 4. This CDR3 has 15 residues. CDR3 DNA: TGTGCCAGCAGCTTAGGCAGGGGGAGCGGAAACACCATATATTTT. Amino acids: CASSLGRGSGNTIYF. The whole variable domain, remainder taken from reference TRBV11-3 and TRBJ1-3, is EAGVVQSPRYKIIEKKQPVAFWCNPISGHNTLYWYLQNLGQGPELLIRYENEEAVDDSQLPKDRFSAERLKGVDSTLKIQPAELGDSAVYLCASSLGRGSGNTIYFGEGSWLTVV.

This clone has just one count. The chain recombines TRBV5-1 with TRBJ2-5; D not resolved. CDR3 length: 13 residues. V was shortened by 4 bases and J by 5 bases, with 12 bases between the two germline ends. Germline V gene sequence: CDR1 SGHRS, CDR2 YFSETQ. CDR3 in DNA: TGCGCCAGCAGCAACCCGATGCAGGAGACCCAGTACTTC. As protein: CASSNPMQETQYF.

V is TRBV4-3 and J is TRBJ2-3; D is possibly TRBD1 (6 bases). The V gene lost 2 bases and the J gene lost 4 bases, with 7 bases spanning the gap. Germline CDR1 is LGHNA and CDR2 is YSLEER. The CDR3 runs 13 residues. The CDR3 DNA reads TGCGCCAGCAGCCAACAGGGGCCAGATACGCAGTATTTT. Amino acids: CASSQQGPDTQYF.

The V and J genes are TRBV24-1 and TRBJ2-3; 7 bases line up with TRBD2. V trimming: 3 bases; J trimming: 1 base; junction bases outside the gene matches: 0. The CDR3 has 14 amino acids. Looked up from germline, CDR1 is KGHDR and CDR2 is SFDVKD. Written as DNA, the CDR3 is TGTGCCACCAGTGATCGGGGGGGCACAGATACGCAGTATTTT. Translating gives CATSDRGGTDTQYF.

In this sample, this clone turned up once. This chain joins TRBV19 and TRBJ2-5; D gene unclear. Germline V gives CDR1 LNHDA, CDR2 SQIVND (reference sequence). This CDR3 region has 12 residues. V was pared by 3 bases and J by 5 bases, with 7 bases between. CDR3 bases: TGTGCCAGTAGTATTCTCGGTGAGACCCAGTACTTC. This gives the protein CASSILGETQYF.

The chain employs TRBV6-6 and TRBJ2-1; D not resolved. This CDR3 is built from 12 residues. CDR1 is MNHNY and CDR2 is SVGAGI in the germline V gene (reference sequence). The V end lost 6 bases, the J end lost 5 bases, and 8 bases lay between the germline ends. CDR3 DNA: TGTGCCAGCAGACAAACAAACAATGAGCAGTTCTTC. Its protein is CASRQTNNEQFF.

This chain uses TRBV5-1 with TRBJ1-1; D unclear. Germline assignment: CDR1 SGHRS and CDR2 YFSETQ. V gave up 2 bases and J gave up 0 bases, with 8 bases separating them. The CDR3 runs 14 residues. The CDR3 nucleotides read TGCGCCAGCAGCTTCTGGCCTCTGAACACTGAAGCTTTCTTT. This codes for CASSFWPLNTEAFF.

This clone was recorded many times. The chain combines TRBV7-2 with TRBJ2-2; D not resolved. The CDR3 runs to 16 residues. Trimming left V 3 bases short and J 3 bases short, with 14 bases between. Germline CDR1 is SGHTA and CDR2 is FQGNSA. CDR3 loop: CASSFLSLSDTGELFF. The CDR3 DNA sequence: TGTGCCAGCAGCTTCCTGTCCCTGTCGGACACCGGGGAGCTGTTTTTT. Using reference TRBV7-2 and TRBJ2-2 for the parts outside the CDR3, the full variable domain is GAGVSQSPSNKVTEKGKDVELRCDPISGHTALYWYRQSLGQGLEFLIYFQGNSAPDKSGLPSDRFSAERTGGSVSTLTIQRTQQEDSAVYLCASSFLSLSDTGELFFGEGSRLTVL.

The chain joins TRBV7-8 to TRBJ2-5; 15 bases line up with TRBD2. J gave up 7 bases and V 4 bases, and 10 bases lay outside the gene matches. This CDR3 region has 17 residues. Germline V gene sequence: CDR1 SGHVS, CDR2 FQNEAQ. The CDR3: CASSSRAQGLAGGTQYF. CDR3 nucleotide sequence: TGTGCCAGCAGCTCCAGGGCCCAGGGACTAGCGGGAGGGACCCAGTACTTC.

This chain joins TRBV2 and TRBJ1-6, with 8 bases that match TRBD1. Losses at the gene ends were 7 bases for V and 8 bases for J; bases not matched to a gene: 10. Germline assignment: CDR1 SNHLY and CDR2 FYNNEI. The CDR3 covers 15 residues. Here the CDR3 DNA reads TGTGCCAGCACCGAACGACAGGGGTGGGATTCACCCCTCCACTTT. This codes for CASTERQGWDSPLHF. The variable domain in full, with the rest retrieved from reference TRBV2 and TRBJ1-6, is EPEVTQTPSHQVTQMGQEVILRCVPISNHLYFYWYRQILGQKVEFLVSFYNNEISEKSEIFDDQFSVERPDGSNFTLKIRSTKLEDSAMYFCASTERQGWDSPLHFGNGTRLTVT.

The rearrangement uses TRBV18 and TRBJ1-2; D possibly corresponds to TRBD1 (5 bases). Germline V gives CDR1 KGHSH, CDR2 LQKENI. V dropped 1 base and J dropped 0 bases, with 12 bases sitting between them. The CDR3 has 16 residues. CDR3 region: CASSPQVGTTNYGYTF. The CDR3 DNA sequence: TGTGCCAGCTCACCACAGGTAGGGACTACTAACTATGGCTACACCTTC.

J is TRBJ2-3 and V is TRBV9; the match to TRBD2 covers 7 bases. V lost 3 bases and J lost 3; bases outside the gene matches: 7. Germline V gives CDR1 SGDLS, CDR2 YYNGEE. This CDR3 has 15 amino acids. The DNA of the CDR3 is TGTGCCAGCAGCGCTAGCGGCTACTCGACAGATACGCAGTATTTT. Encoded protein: CASSASGYSTDTQYF.

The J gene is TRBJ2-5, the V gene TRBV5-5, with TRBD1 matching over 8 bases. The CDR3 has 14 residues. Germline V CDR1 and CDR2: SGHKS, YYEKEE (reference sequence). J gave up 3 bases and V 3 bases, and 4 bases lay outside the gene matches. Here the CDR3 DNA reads TGTGCCAGCAGCTCCTGGACAGGGAAAGAGACCCAGTACTTC. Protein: CASSSWTGKETQYF.

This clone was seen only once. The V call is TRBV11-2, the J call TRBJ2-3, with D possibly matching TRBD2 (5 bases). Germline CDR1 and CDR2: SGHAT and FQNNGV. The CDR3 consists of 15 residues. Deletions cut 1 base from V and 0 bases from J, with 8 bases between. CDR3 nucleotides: TGTGCCAGCAGCTTAGGGCGGGCAAGCACAGATACGCAGTATTTT. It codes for CASSLGRASTDTQYF.

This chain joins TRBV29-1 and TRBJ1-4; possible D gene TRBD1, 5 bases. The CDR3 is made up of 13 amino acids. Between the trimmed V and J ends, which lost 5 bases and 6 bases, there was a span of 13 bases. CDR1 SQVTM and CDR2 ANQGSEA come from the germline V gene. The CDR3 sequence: CSVSREVDEKLFF. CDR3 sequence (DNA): TGCAGCGTTAGCAGGGAGGTGGATGAAAAACTGTTTTTT.

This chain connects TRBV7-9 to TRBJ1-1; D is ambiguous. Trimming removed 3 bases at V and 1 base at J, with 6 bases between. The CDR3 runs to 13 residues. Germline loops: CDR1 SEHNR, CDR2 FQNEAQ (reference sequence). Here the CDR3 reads CASSFEPNTEAFF. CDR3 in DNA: TGTGCCAGCAGCTTTGAGCCGAACACTGAAGCTTTCTTT.

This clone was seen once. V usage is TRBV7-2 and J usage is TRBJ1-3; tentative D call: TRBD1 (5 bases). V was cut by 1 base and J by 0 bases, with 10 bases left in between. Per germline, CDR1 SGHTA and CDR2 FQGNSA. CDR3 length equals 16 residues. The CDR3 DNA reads TGTGCCAGCAGCTTAGGACAGCCAGACTCTGGAAACACCATATATTTT. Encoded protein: CASSLGQPDSGNTIYF.

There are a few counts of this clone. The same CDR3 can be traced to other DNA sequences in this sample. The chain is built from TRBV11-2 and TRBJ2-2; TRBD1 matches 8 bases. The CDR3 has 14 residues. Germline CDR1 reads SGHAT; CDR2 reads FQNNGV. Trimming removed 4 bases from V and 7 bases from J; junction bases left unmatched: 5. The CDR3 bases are TGTGCCAGCAGCTCAGTCAGGGGGCACGGGGAGCTGTTTTTT. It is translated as CASSSVRGHGELFF.

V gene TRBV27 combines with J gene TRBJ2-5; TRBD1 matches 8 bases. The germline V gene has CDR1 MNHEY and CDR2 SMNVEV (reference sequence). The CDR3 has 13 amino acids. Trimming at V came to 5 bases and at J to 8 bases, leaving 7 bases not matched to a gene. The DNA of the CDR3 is TGTGCCAGCAGTCCTGGGACAGGCTATACCCAGTACTTC. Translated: CASSPGTGYTQYF.

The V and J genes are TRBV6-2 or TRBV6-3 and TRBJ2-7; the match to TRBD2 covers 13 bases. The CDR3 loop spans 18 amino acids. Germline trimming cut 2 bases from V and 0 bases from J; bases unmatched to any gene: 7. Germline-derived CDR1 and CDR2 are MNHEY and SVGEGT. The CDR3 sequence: CASSYPGTSGMSSYEQYV. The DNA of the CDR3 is TGTGCCAGCAGTTACCCTGGGACTAGCGGGATGAGCTCCTACGAGCAGTACGTC.

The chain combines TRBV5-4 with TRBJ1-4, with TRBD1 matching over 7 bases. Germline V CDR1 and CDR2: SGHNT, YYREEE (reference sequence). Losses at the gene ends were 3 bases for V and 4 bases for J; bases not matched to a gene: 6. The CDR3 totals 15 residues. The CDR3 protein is CASSSRTGVNEKLFF. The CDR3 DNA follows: TGTGCCAGCAGCTCTCGGACAGGAGTTAATGAAAAACTGTTTTTT.

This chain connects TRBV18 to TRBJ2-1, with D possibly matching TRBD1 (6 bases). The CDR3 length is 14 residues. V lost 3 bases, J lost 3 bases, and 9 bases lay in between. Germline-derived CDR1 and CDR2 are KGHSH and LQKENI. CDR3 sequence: CASSPGTIYNEQFF. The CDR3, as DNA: TGTGCCAGCTCACCCGGGACAATCTACAATGAGCAGTTCTTC.

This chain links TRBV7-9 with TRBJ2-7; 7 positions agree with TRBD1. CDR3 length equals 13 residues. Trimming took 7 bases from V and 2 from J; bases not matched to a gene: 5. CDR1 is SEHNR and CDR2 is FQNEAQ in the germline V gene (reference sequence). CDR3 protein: CASTPGQTYEQYF. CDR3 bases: TGTGCCAGCACCCCGGGACAGACCTACGAGCAGTACTTC.

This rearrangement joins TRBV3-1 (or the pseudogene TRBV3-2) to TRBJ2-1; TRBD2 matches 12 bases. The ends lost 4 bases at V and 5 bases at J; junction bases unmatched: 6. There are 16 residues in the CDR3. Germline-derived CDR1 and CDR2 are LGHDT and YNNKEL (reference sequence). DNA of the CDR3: TGTGCCAGCAGCCCTCGGACTAGCGGGAAACACAATGAGCAGTTCTTC. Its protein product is CASSPRTSGKHNEQFF.

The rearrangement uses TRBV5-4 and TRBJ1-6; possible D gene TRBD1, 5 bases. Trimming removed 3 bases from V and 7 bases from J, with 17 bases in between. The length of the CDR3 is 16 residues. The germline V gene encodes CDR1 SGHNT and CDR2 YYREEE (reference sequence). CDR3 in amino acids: CASSSPTGGHNSPLHF. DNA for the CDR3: TGTGCCAGCAGCTCTCCCACGGGGGGTCACAATTCACCCCTCCACTTT.

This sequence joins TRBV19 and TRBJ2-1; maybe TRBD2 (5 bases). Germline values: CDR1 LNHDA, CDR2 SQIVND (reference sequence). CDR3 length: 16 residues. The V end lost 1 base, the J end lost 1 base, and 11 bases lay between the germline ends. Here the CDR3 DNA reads TGTGCCAGTAGTATAGTGGGAGTCCGATCCTACAATGAGCAGTTCTTC. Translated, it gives CASSIVGVRSYNEQFF.

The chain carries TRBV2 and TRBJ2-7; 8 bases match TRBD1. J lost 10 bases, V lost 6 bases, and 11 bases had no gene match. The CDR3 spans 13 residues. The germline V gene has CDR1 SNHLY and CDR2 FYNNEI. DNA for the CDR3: TGTGCCAGCAGATCCGGGACAGGCATCTCCCAGTACTTC. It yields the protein CASRSGTGISQYF.